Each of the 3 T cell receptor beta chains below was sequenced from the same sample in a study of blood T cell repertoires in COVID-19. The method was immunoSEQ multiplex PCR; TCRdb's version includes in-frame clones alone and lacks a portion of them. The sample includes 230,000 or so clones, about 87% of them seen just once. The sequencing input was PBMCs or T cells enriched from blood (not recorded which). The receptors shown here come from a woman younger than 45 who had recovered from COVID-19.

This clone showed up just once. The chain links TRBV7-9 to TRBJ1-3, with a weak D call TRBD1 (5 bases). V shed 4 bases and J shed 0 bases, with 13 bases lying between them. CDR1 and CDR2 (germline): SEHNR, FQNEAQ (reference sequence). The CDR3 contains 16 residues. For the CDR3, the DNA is TGTGCCAGCAGCTGGACACACAGTGTCTCTGGAAACACCATATATTTT. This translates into CASSWTHSVSGNTIYF.

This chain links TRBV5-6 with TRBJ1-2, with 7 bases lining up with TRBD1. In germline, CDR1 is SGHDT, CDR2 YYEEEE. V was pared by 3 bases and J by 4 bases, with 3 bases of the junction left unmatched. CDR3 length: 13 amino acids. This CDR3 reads CASSSGQFYGYTF. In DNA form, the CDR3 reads TGTGCCAGCAGCTCGGGACAGTTCTATGGCTACACCTTC.

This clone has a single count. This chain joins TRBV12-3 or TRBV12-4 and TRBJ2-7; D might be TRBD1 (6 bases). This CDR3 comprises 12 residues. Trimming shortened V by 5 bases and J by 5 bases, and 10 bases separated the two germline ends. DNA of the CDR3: TGTGCCAGCAGTAGCAGGGGAAACGAGCAGTACTTC. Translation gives CASSSRGNEQYF.